The clone carrying this TCR beta chain was detected a few times. The data belong to a study of control samples from healthy donors and cancer patients. TCRdb's table, derived via immunoSEQ multiplex PCR, lists solely in-frame clones and lacks some. The table lists about 160,000 clones, approximately 94% of them singletons. Germline CDR1 SGHVS, CDR2 FQNEAQ. This CDR3 is 13 amino acids long. V lost 4 bases and J 8 bases, leaving 12 bases between the germline ends. The sample taken for sequencing was blood. This clonotype was sampled from a man younger than 35 in good health. This sequence joins TRBV7-8 and TRBJ2-1; TRBD1 is a possible D gene (6 bases). CDR3 residues: CASSSRQVHEQFF. CDR3 in DNA: TGTGCCAGCAGCTCTAGACAGGTCCATGAGCAGTTCTTC.